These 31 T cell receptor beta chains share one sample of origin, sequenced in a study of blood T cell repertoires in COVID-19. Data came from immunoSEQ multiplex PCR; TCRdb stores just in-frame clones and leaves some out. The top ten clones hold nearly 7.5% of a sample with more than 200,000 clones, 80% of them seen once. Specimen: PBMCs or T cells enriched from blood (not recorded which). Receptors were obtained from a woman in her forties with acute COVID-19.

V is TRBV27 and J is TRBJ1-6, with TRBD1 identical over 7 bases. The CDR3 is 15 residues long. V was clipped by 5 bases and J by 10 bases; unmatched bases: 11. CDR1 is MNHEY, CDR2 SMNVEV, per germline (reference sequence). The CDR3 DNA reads TGTGCCAGCAGTGAAACGGGACAGTCCAGGTCACCCCTCCACTTT. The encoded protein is CASSETGQSRSPLHF.

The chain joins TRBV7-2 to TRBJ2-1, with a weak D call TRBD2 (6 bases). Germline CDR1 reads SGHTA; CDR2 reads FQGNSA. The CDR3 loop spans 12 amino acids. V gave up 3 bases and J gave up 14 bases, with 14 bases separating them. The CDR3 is CASSFPSGLKFF. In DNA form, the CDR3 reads TGTGCCAGCAGCTTCCCCTCGGGACTCAAGTTCTTC.

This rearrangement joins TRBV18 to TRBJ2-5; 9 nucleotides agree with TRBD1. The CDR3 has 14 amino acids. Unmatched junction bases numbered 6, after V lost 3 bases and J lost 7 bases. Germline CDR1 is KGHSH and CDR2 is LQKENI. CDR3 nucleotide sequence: TGTGCCAGCTCACCCACAGGGGGCGTGGTGACCCAGTACTTC. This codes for CASSPTGGVVTQYF.

The CDR3 loop reads CASRTGQGAAYF. In DNA form, the CDR3 reads TGTGCCAGCAGGACAGGACAGGGGGCAGCGTATTTT. The chain uses TRBV6-5 and TRBJ2-3; 11 nucleotides agree with TRBD1. V shed 6 bases and J 14 bases; nucleotides not matched to a gene: 7. The V gene's germline CDR1 is MNHEY and CDR2 SVGAGI. CDR3 length equals 12 residues.

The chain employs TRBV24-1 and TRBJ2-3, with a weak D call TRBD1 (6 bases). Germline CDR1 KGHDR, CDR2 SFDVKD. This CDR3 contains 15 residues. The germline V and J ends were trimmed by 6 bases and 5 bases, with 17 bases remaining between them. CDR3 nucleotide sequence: TGTGCCACCAGTTCGACAGGCAAGGGGTTAGATACGCAGTATTTT. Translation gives CATSSTGKGLDTQYF.

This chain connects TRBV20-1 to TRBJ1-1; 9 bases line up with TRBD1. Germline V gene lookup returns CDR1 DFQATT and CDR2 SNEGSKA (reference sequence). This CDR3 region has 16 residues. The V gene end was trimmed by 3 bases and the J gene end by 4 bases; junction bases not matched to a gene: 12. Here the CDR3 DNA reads TGCAGTGCTAGTAGGTGGACAGGGGTCGTAGGCACTGAAGCTTTCTTT. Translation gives CSASRWTGVVGTEAFF.

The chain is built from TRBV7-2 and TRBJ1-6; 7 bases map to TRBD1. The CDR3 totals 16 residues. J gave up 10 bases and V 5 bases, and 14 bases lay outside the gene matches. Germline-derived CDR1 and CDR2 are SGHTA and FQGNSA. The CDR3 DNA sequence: TGTGCCAGCAGCCCCGGACAGGCCGCGCTGGTGTCACCCCTCCACTTT. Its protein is CASSPGQAALVSPLHF.

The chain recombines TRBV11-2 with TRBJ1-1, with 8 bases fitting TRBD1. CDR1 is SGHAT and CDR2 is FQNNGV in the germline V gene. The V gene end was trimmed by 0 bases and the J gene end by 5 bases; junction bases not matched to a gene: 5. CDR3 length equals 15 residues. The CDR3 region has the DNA TGTGCCAGCAGCTTAGAAGGACAGGGCAATACTGAAGCTTTCTTT. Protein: CASSLEGQGNTEAFF.

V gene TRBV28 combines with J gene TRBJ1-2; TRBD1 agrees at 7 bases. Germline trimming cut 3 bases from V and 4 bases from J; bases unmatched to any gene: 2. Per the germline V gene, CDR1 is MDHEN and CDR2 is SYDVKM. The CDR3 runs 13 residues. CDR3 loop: CASSLGTVYGYTF. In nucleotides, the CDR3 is TGTGCCAGCAGTTTGGGGACAGTCTATGGCTACACCTTC.

The CDR3 nucleotides are TGCAGCGTTGACCCAGGGGGCACTGAAGCTTTCTTT. Protein sequence: CSVDPGGTEAFF. The chain is built from TRBV29-1 and TRBJ1-1, with 7 bases that match TRBD1. The CDR3 sequence is 12 residues long. CDR1 and CDR2 from the germline V gene are SQVTM and ANQGSEA. Unmatched junction bases numbered 2, after V lost 3 bases and J lost 4 bases.

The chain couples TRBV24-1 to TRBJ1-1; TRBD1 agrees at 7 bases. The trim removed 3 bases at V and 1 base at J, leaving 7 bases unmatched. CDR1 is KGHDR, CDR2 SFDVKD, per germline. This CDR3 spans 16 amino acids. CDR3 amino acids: CATSDNRGIRNTEAFF. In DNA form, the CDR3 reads TGTGCCACCAGTGATAACAGGGGAATTAGGAACACTGAAGCTTTCTTT.

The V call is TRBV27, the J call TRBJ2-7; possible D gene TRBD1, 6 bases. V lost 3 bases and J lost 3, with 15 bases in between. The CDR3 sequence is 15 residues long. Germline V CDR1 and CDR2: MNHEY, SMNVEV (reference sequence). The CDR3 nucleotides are TGTGCCAGCAGTTTGGGCAGGGGACCGCTCTACGAGCAGTACTTC. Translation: CASSLGRGPLYEQYF.

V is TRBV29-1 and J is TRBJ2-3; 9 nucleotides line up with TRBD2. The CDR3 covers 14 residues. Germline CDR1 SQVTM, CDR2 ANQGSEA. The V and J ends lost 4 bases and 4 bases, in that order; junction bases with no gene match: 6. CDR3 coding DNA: TGCAGCGTTGTAGGAGCGGGAGGTCCAGATACGCAGTATTTT. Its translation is CSVVGAGGPDTQYF.

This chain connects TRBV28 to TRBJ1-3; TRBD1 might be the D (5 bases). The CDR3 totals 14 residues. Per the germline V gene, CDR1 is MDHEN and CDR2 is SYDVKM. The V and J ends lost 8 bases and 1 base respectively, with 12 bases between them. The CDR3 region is CASDKGVSGNTIYF. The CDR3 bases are TGTGCCAGCGATAAAGGGGTTTCTGGAAACACCATATATTTT.

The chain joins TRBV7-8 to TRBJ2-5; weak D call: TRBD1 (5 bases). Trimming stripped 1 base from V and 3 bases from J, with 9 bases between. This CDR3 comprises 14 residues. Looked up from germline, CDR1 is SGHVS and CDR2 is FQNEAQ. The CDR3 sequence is CASSLVPREETQYF. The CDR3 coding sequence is TGTGCCAGCAGCTTAGTGCCCAGGGAAGAGACCCAGTACTTC. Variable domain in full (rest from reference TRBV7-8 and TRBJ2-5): GAGVSQSPRYKVAKRGQDVALRCDPISGHVSLFWYQQALGQGPEFLTYFQNEAQLDKSGLPSDRFFAERPEGSVSTLKIQRTQQEDSAVYLCASSLVPREETQYFGPGTRLLVL.

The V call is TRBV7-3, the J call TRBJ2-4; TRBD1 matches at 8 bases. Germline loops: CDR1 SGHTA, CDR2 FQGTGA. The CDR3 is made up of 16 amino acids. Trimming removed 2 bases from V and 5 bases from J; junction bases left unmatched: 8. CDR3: CASSLDRATGENIQYF. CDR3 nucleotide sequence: TGTGCCAGCAGCTTAGATCGAGCGACAGGGGAAAACATTCAGTACTTC.

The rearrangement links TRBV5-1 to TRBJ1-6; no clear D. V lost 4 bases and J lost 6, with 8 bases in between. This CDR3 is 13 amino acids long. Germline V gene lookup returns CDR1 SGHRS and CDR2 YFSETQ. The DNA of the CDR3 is TGCGCCAGCAGCGGGAGCGGTAATTCACCCCTCCACTTT. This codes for CASSGSGNSPLHF.

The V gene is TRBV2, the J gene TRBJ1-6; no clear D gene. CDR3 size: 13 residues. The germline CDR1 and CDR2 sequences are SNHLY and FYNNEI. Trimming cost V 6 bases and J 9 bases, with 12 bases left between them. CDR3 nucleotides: TGTGCCAGCAGGGACCGGGGTCTTTCACCCCTCCACTTT. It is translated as CASRDRGLSPLHF.

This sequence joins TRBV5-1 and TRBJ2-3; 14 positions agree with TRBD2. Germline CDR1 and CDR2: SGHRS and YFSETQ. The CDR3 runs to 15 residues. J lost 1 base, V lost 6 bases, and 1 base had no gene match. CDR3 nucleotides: TGCGCCAGCAAGGGACTAGCGGGGGGCACAGATACGCAGTATTTT. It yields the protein CASKGLAGGTDTQYF.

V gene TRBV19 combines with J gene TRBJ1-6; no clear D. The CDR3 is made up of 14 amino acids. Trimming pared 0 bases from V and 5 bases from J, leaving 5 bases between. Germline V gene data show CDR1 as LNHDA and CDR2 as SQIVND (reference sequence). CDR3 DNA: TGTGCCAGTAGTATAGAGAGAGATAATTCACCCCTCCACTTT. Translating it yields CASSIERDNSPLHF.

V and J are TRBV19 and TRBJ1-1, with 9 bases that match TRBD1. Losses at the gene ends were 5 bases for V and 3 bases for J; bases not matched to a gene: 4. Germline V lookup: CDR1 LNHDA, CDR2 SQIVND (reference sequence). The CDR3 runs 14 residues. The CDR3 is CASSRDRDYTEAFF. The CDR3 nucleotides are TGTGCCAGTAGTCGGGACAGGGACTACACTGAAGCTTTCTTT. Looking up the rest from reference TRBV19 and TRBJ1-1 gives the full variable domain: DGGITQSPKYLFRKEGQNVTLSCEQNLNHDAMYWYRQDPGQGLRLIYYSQIVNDFQKGDIAEGYSVSREKKESFPLTVTSAQKNPTAFYLCASSRDRDYTEAFFGQGTRLTVV.

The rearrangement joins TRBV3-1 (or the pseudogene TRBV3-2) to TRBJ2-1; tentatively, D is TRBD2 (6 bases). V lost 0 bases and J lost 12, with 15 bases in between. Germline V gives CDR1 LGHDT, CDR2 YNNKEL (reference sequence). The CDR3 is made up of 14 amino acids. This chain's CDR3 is CASSQDTLPGGQFF. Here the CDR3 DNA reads TGTGCCAGCAGCCAAGATACTCTTCCCGGGGGGCAGTTCTTC.

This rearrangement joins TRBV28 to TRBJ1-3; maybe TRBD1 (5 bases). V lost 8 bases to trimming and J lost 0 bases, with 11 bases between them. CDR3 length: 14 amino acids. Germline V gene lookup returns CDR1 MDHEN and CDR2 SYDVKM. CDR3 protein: CASELRDSGNTIYF. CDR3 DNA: TGTGCCAGCGAACTCAGGGACTCTGGAAACACCATATATTTT.

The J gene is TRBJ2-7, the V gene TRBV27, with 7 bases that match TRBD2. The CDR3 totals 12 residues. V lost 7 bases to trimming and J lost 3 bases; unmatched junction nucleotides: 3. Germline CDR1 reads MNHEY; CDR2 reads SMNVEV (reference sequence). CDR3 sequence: CASKRGDYEQYF. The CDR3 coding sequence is TGTGCCAGCAAGCGGGGAGACTACGAGCAGTACTTC.

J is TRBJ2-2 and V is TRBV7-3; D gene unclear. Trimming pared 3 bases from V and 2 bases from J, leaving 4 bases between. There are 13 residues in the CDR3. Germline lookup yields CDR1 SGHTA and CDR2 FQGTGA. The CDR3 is CASSFLNTGELFF. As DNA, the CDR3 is TGTGCCAGCAGCTTCCTCAACACCGGGGAGCTGTTTTTT.

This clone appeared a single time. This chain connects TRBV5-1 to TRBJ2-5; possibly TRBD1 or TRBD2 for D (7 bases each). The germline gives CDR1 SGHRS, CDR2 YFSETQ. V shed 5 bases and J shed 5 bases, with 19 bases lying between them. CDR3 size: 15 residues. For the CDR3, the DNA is TGCGCCAGCAGTTTGACAGGGAGGGGTTTGGAGACCCAGTACTTC. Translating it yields CASSLTGRGLETQYF.

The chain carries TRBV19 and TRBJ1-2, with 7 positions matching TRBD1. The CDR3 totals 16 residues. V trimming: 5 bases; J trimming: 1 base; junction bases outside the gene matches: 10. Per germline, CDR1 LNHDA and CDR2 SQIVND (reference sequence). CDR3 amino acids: CASSSAPGQLNYGYTF. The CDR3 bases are TGTGCCAGTAGTTCGGCCCCGGGACAGCTTAACTATGGCTACACCTTC.

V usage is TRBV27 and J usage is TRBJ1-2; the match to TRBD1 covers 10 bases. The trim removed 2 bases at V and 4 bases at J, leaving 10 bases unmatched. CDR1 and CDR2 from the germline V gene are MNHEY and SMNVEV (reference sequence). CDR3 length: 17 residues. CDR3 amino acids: CASSLRVGGTGVYGYTF. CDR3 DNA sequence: TGTGCCAGCAGTTTAAGGGTTGGTGGGACAGGGGTCTATGGCTACACCTTC.

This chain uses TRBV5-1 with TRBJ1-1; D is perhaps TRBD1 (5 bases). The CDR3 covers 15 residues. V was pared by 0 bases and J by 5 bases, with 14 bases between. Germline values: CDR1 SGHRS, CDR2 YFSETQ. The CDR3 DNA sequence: TGCGCCAGCAGCTTGGTCGGAGGGGCTGGGACTGAAGCTTTCTTT. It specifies CASSLVGGAGTEAFF.

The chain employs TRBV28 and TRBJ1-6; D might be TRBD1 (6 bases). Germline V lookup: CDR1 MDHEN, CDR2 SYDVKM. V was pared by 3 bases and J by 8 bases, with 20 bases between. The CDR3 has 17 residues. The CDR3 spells CASSLWDRGGLDSPLHF. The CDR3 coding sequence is TGTGCCAGCAGTTTGTGGGACCGGGGGGGGCTCGATTCACCCCTCCACTTT.

CDR3 DNA: TGTGCCAGCAGTGGTCCGTCCAGGGGAACGAATTCACCCCTCCACTTT. Encoded protein: CASSGPSRGTNSPLHF. The chain couples TRBV6-4 to TRBJ1-6; maybe TRBD1 (6 bases). V lost 4 bases and J 7 bases, leaving 17 bases between the germline ends. The CDR3 is made up of 16 amino acids. Germline V gene lookup returns CDR1 MRHNA and CDR2 SNTAGT.